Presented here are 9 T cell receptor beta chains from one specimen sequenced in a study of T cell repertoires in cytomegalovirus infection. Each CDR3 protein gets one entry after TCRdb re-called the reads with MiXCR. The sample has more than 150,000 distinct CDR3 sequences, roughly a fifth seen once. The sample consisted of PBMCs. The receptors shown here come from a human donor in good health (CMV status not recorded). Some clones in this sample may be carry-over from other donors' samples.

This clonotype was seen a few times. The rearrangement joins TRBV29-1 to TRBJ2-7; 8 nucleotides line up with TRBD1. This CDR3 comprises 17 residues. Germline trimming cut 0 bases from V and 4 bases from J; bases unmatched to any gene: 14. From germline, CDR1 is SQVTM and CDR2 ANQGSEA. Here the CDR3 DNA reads TGCAGCGTTGAAGATATCGATAGGAGACAGGGGTTATACGAGCAGTACTTC. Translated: CSVEDIDRRQGLYEQYF.

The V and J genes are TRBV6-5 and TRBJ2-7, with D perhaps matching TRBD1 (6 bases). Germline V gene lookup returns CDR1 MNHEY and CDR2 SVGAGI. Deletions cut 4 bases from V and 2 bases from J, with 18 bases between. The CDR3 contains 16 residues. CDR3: CASSSLRQANPYEQYF. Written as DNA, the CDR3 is TGTGCCAGCAGTTCCCTAAGACAGGCCAACCCCTACGAGCAGTACTTC.

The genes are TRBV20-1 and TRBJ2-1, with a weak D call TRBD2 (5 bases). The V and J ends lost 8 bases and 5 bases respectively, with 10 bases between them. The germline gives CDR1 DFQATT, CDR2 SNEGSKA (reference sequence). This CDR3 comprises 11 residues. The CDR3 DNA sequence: TGCAGTCTAGCTAATAACAATGAGCAGTTCTTC. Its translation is CSLANNNEQFF.

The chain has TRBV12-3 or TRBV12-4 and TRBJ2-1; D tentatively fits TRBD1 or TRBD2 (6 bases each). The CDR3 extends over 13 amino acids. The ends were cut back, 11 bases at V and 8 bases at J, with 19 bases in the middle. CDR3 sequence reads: CAARGPGDHEQFF. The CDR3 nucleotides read TGTGCCGCCCGGGGGCCCGGGGATCATGAGCAGTTCTTC.

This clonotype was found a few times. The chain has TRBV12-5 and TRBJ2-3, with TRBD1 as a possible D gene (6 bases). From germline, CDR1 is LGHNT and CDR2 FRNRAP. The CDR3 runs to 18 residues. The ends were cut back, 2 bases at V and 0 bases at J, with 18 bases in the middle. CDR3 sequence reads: CASGLYTPGTPSTDTQYF. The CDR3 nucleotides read TGTGCTAGTGGTTTGTATACCCCCGGGACACCAAGCACAGATACGCAGTATTTT.

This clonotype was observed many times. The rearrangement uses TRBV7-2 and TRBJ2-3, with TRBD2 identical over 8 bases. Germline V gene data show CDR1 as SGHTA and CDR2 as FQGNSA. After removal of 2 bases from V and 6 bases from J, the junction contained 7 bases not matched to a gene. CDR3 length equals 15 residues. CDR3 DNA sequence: TGTGCCAGCAGCTTATCAGCGGGAGCATGGGATACGCAGTATTTT. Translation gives CASSLSAGAWDTQYF.

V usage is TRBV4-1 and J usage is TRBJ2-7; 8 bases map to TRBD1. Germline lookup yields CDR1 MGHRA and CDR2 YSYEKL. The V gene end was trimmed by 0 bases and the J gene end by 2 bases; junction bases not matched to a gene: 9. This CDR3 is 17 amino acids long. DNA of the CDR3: TGCGCCAGCAGCCAAGATTCCCTCAGGGGGCAGACCTACGAGCAGTACTTC. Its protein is CASSQDSLRGQTYEQYF.

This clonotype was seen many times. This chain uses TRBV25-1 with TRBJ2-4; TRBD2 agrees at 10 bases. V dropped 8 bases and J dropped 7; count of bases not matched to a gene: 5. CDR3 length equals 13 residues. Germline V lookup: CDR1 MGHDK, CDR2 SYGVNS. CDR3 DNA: TGTGCCAGCGTTACTAGCGGGACGAACATTCAGTACTTC. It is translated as CASVTSGTNIQYF.

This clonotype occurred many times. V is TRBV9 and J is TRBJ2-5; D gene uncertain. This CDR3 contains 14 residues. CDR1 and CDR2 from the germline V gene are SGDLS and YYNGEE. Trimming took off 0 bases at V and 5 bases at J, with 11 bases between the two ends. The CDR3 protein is CASSVGGSMETQYF. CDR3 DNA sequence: TGTGCCAGCAGCGTAGGAGGTAGTATGGAGACCCAGTACTTC.